A selection of T cell receptor beta chains follows, all from one sample in a study of blood T cell repertoires in COVID-19. Sequenced by immunoSEQ multiplex PCR; TCRdb stores in-frame clones only, minus some. The table shows approximately 170,000 clones, with over 75% occurring only once. The sequencing sample was made of peripheral blood. The receptors stem from a woman aged 45-59 years with acute or convalescent COVID-19. Both conserved end residues are trimmed from each CDR3. A D gene is named only where the DNA matches it firmly.

j_call: TRBJ2-5
d_call: TRBD1
v_call: TRBV28
cdr3_aa: ASSTRTGAQETQY

j_call: TRBJ2-7
d_call: TRBD1
v_call: TRBV2
cdr3_aa: ASSSTGVEQY

j_call: TRBJ2-1
d_call: TRBD2
v_call: TRBV2
cdr3_aa: ASSGLAGGRGEQF

j_call: TRBJ1-4
d_call: .
v_call: TRBV30
cdr3_aa: AWSGNRNGLGF

j_call: TRBJ2-1
d_call: .
v_call: TRBV11-2
cdr3_aa: ASSRTSSSYNEQF

j_call: TRBJ1-4
d_call: .
v_call: TRBV5-3
cdr3_aa: ARSYGSVNEKLF

j_call: TRBJ1-1
d_call: .
v_call: TRBV18
cdr3_aa: ASSRVDDTEAF

j_call: TRBJ2-4
d_call: .
v_call: TRBV19
cdr3_aa: ASSRWEIQY

j_call: TRBJ2-1
d_call: .
v_call: TRBV24-1
cdr3_aa: ATSAAYSYNEQF

j_call: TRBJ2-2
d_call: TRBD1
v_call: TRBV18
cdr3_aa: ASSPRQGESGELF

j_call: TRBJ2-7
d_call: .
v_call: TRBV10-3
cdr3_aa: AIRAGGGPGGPYEQY

j_call: TRBJ1-3
d_call: .
v_call: TRBV6-5
cdr3_aa: ASSQGSLGNTIY

j_call: TRBJ2-7
d_call: .
v_call: TRBV3-1/TRBV3-2
cdr3_aa: ASSQDTAEQY

j_call: TRBJ1-3
d_call: .
v_call: TRBV30
cdr3_aa: AWSVGGSGNTIY

j_call: TRBJ2-7
d_call: .
v_call: TRBV4-2
cdr3_aa: ASSQDREVQY

j_call: TRBJ2-7
d_call: TRBD2
v_call: TRBV9
cdr3_aa: ASSVGTSGRIDEQY

j_call: TRBJ2-1
d_call: TRBD1
v_call: TRBV24-1
cdr3_aa: ATSDPPGQGNEQF

j_call: TRBJ1-6
d_call: .
v_call: TRBV2
cdr3_aa: AGRGSSYNSPLH

j_call: TRBJ1-5
d_call: TRBD1
v_call: TRBV27
cdr3_aa: ASSAQTGGGNQPQH

j_call: TRBJ1-2
d_call: .
v_call: TRBV3-1/TRBV3-2
cdr3_aa: ASSQGLTRGYT

j_call: TRBJ2-7
d_call: .
v_call: TRBV28
cdr3_aa: ASSLGGTRHEQY

j_call: TRBJ2-5
d_call: .
v_call: TRBV6-5
cdr3_aa: ASRERQETQY

j_call: TRBJ1-2
d_call: TRBD1
v_call: TRBV19
cdr3_aa: ASRIRGEDYGYT

j_call: TRBJ2-1
d_call: TRBD1
v_call: TRBV5-4
cdr3_aa: ASSLPRTGSNEQF

j_call: TRBJ2-7
d_call: .
v_call: TRBV4-3
cdr3_aa: ASSLNEGYYEQY

j_call: TRBJ2-3
d_call: TRBD2
v_call: TRBV7-7
cdr3_aa: ASSPSLAGGADTQY

j_call: TRBJ1-2
d_call: .
v_call: TRBV6-1
cdr3_aa: ASSEGLYGYT

j_call: TRBJ2-3
d_call: TRBD2
v_call: TRBV3-1/TRBV3-2
cdr3_aa: ASSSRTSGAFTDTQY

j_call: TRBJ1-1
d_call: .
v_call: TRBV4-1
cdr3_aa: ASSQVGGWKNTEAF

j_call: TRBJ1-2
d_call: TRBD1
v_call: TRBV5-5
cdr3_aa: ASSLETGTGGYGYT

j_call: TRBJ1-4
d_call: .
v_call: TRBV5-1
cdr3_aa: ASSELATNEKLF

j_call: TRBJ2-3
d_call: .
v_call: TRBV11-2
cdr3_aa: ASARNDGGRTTDTQY

j_call: TRBJ2-2
d_call: .
v_call: TRBV29-1
cdr3_aa: SVRQGGTNTGELF

j_call: TRBJ2-7
d_call: TRBD1
v_call: TRBV24-1
cdr3_aa: ATSARGQGSSYEQY

j_call: TRBJ1-2
d_call: .
v_call: TRBV30
cdr3_aa: AYPGGAGGYT

j_call: TRBJ1-2
d_call: .
v_call: TRBV28
cdr3_aa: ASSLGGSRGYGYT

j_call: TRBJ1-1
d_call: TRBD1
v_call: TRBV19
cdr3_aa: ASFYGQAGDTEAF

j_call: TRBJ1-4
d_call: TRBD1
v_call: TRBV5-1
cdr3_aa: ASSYGQGRGPNEKLF

j_call: TRBJ1-4
d_call: .
v_call: TRBV30
cdr3_aa: AWNRGSTNEKLF

j_call: TRBJ1-5
d_call: TRBD1
v_call: TRBV7-2
cdr3_aa: ASSPGQGAANQPQH

j_call: TRBJ1-2
d_call: .
v_call: TRBV14
cdr3_aa: ASSQDITGLVGYT

j_call: TRBJ1-1
d_call: TRBD1
v_call: TRBV9
cdr3_aa: ASSATGVQNTEAF

j_call: TRBJ1-2
d_call: TRBD1
v_call: TRBV19
cdr3_aa: ASSLGQGFSGYT

j_call: TRBJ2-1
d_call: TRBD2
v_call: TRBV19
cdr3_aa: ASSVSGLAGGRGEQF

j_call: TRBJ1-2
d_call: .
v_call: TRBV19
cdr3_aa: ASSTPTGKPLSNYGYT

j_call: TRBJ1-1
d_call: .
v_call: TRBV23-1
cdr3_aa: ASSHSLRGTEAF

j_call: TRBJ2-7
d_call: TRBD1
v_call: TRBV5-1
cdr3_aa: ASRPTPGGFYEQY

j_call: TRBJ1-3
d_call: .
v_call: TRBV15
cdr3_aa: ATSRVAGLISGNTIY

j_call: TRBJ2-1
d_call: TRBD2
v_call: TRBV7-2
cdr3_aa: ASSRGTSGNEQF

j_call: TRBJ2-2
d_call: .
v_call: TRBV24-1
cdr3_aa: ATSDYPTGNTGELF